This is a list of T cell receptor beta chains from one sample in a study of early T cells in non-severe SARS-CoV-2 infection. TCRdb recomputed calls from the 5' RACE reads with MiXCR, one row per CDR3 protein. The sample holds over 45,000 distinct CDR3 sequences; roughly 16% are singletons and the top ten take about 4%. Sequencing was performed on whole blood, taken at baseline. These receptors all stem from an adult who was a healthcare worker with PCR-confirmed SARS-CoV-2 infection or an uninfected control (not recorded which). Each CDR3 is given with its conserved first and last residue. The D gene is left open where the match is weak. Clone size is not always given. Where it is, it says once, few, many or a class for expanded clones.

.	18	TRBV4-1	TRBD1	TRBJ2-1	CASSQGQGALSSYNEQFF	TGCGCCAGCAGCCAGGGACAGGGGGCCCTTTCCTCCTACAATGAGCAGTTCTTC
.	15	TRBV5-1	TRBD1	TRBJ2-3	CASRIAGTASDTQYF	TGCGCCAGCAGGATAGCCGGGACAGCTTCAGATACGCAGTATTTT
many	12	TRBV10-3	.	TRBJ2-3	CASRASTDTQYF	TGTGCCAGCCGGGCTAGCACAGATACGCAGTATTTT
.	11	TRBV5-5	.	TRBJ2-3	CASSLEGTQYF	TGTGCCAGCAGCTTGGAGGGTACGCAGTATTTT
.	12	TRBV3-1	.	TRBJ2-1	CASSPTHNEQFF	TGTGCCAGCAGCCCGACCCACAATGAGCAGTTCTTC
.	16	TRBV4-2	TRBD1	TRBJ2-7	CASSQEAGQGSYEQYF	TGTGCCAGCAGCCAAGAAGCCGGACAGGGCTCCTACGAGCAGTACTTC
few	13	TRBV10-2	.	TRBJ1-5	CASSVRDYQPQHF	TGCGCCAGCAGTGTCAGGGACTATCAGCCCCAGCATTTT
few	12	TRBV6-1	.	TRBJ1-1	CASSFKDAEAFF	TGTGCCAGCAGTTTTAAGGACGCTGAAGCTTTCTTT
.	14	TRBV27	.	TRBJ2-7	CASSLSAQGYEQYF	TGTGCCAGCAGTTTATCCGCCCAGGGCTACGAGCAGTACTTC
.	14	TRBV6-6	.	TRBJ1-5	CASSYIGEGQPQHF	TGTGCCAGCAGTTACATAGGGGAGGGGCAGCCCCAGCATTTT
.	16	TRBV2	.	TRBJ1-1	CASSARTSSGNTEAFF	TGTGCCAGCAGTGCGAGGACATCCTCCGGGAACACTGAAGCTTTCTTT
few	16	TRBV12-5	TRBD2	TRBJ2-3	CASGPGLAGVTDTQYF	TGTGCTAGTGGTCCAGGACTAGCGGGGGTTACAGATACGCAGTATTTT
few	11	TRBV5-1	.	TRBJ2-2	CASRKVGELFF	TGCGCCAGCAGGAAGGTCGGGGAGCTGTTTTTT
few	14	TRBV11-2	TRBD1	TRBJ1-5	CASSLARGQGPQHF	TGTGCCAGCAGCTTAGCCAGGGGGCAAGGCCCCCAGCATTTT
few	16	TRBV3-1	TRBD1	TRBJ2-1	CASSQAGTGGSNEQFF	TGTGCCAGCAGCCAAGCTGGGACAGGGGGTTCCAATGAGCAGTTCTTC
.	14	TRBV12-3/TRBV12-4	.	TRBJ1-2	CASRKPTGLGGYTF	TGTGCCAGCAGAAAACCTACAGGGTTGGGAGGCTACACCTTC
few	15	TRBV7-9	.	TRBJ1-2	CASSLEAGPIYGYTF	TGTGCCAGCAGCTTAGAAGCGGGCCCAATCTATGGCTACACCTTC
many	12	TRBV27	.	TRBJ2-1	CASSPDPIEQFF	TGTGCCAGCAGTCCGGACCCCATTGAGCAGTTCTTC
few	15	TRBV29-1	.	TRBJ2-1	CSVPKSRGSYNEQFF	TGCAGCGTTCCAAAGTCCAGGGGCTCCTACAATGAGCAGTTCTTC
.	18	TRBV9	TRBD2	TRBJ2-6	CASSSQPGLRSGANVLTF	TGTGCCAGCAGCTCGCAACCGGGACTACGATCTGGGGCCAACGTCCTGACTTTC
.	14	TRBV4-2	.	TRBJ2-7	CASSQDTASYEQYF	TGTGCCAGCAGCCAAGATACCGCCTCCTACGAGCAGTACTTC
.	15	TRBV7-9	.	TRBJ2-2	CASSLSLRGPGSCFF	.
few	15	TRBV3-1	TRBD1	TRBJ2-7	CASSYGTGVDYEQYF	TGTGCCAGCAGCTATGGGACAGGGGTAGATTACGAGCAGTACTTC
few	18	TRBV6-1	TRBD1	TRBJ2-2	CASSDPSMRQGRTGELFF	TGTGCCAGCAGTGACCCCTCGATGAGACAGGGACGCACCGGGGAGCTGTTTTTT
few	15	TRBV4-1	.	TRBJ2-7	CASSLEQVASYEQYF	TGCGCCAGCAGCCTCGAACAGGTGGCATCCTACGAGCAGTACTTC
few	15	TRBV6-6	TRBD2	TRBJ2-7	CASRSLGLAGGSQYF	TGTGCCAGCAGGTCCCTGGGACTAGCGGGGGGATCGCAGTACTTC
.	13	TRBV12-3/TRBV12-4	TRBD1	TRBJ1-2	CASSVQGAGGYTF	TGTGCCAGCAGTGTACAGGGGGCTGGTGGCTACACCTTC
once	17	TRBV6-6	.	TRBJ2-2	CASSYGQREPNTGELFF	TGTGCCAGCAGTTACGGACAGCGAGAACCGAACACCGGGGAGCTGTTTTTT
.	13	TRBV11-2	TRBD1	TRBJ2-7	CASSHGTAYEQYF	TGTGCCAGCAGCCACGGGACAGCCTACGAGCAGTACTTC